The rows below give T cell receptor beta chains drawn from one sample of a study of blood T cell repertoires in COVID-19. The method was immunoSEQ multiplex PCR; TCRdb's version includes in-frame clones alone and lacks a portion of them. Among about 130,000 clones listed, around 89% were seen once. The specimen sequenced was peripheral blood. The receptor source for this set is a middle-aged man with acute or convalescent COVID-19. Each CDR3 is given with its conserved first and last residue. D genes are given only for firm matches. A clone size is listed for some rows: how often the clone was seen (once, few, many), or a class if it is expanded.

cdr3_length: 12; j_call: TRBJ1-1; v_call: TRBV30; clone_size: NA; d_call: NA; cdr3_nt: TGTGCCTGGAGTGGGGGCAGGTTGAAAACTTTCTTT; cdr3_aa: CAWSGGRLKTFF
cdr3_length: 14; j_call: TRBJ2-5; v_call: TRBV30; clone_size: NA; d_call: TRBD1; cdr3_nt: TGTGCCTGGAGTACAGGGGCGAGAGAAGAGACCCAGTACTTC; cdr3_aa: CAWSTGAREETQYF
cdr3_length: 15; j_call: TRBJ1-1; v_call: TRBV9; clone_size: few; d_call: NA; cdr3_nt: TGTGCCAGCAGCGTATTGGGGGCATGGAACACTGAAGCTTTCTTT; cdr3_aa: CASSVLGAWNTEAFF
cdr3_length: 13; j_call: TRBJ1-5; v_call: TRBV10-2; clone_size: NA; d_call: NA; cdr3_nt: TGCGCCAGCAGTGAGTGGGCGGGAACCCCTGGGCATTTT; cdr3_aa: CASSEWAGTPGHF
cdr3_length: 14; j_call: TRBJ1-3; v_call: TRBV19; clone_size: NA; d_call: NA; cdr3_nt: TGTGCCAGTAAGACCCCCGGGGATGGAAACACCATATATTTT; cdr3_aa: CASKTPGDGNTIYF
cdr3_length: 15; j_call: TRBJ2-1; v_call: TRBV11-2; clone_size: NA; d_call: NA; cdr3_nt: TGTGCCAGCAGCTTTTTACTAGGAATCTTTAATGAGCAGTTCTTC; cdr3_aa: CASSFLLGIFNEQFF
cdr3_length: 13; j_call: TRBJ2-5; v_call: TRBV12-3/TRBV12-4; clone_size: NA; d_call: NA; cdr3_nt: TGTGCCAGCAGTCGCTTCGGGGAAGAGACCCAGTACTTC; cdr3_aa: CASSRFGEETQYF
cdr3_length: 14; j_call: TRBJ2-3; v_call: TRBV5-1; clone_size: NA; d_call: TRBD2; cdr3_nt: TGCGCCAGCAGCTCAAGCGGGGGAGGTGATACGCAGTATTTT; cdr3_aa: CASSSSGGGDTQYF
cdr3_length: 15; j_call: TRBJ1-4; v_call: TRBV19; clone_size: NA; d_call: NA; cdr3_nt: TGTGCCAGTAGTATGAGGATAGGAACTAATGAAAAACTGTTTTTT; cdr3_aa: CASSMRIGTNEKLFF
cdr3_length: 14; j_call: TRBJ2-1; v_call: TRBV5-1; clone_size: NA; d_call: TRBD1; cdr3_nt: TGCGCCAGCAGCTCCGGGACAGAGGTAGATGAGCAGTTCTTC; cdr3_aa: CASSSGTEVDEQFF
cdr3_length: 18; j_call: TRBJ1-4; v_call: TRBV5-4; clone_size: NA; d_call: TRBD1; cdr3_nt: TGTGCCAGCAGCTTGAGGGGTGGTTCGACAGGGCATAATGAAAAACTGTTTTTT; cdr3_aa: CASSLRGGSTGHNEKLFF
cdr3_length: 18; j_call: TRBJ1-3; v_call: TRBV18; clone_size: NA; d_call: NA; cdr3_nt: TGTGCCAGCTCACCCAAGTATGGGCAGGGAAGTCCTGGAAACACCATATATTTT; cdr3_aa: CASSPKYGQGSPGNTIYF
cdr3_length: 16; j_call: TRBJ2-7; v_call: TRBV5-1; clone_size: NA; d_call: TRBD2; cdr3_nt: TGCGCCAGCAGCTCTGCCGGACTAGCGGGATCCTACGAGCAGTACTTC; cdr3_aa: CASSSAGLAGSYEQYF
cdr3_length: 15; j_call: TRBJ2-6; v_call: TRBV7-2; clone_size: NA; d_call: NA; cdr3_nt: TGTGCCAGCAGCTTAATGAGCTCTGGGGCCAACGTCCTGACTTTC; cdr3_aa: CASSLMSSGANVLTF
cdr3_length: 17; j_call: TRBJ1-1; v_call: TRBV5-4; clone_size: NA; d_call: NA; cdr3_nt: TGTGCCAGCAGCTTGGAACAGGGCCGGGTGGGGAACACTGAAGCTTTCTTT; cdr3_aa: CASSLEQGRVGNTEAFF
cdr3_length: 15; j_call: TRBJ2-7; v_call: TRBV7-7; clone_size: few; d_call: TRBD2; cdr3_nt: TGTGCTAGCAGCCCACGACTAGCAGGACCTTACGAGCAGTACTTC; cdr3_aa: CASSPRLAGPYEQYF
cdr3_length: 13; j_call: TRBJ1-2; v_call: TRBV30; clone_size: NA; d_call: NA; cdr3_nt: TGTGCCTGGAGTCGTACACAGGGACGAGGCTACACCTTC; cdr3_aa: CAWSRTQGRGYTF
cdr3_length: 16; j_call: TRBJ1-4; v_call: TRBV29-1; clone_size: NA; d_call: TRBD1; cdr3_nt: TGCAGCGTCGCCTCTTACGAAGGGGGCTTTAATGAAAAACTGTTTTTT; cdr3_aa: CSVASYEGGFNEKLFF
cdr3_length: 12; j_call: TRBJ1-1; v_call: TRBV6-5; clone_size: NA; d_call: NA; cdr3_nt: TGTGCCAGCAGTCGAGTAGTATTTGAAGCTTTCTTT; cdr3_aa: CASSRVVFEAFF
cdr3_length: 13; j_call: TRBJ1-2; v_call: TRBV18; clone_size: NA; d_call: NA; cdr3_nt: TGTGCCAGCTCATCCGGACAGCAGTATGGCTACACCTTC; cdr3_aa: CASSSGQQYGYTF
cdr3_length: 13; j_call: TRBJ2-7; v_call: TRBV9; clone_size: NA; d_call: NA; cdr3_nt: TGTGCCAGCAGCGTAGCCAACAGGGACGAGCAGTACTTC; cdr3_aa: CASSVANRDEQYF
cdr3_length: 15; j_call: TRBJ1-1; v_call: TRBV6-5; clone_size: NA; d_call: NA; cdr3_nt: TGTGCCAGCAGGGACGAGGGTGACATGAACACTGAAGCTTTCTTT; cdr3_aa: CASRDEGDMNTEAFF
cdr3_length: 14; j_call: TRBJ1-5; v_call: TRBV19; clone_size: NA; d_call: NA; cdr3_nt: TGTGCCAGTAGTATCACAGGGATTTATCAGCCCCAGCATTTT; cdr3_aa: CASSITGIYQPQHF
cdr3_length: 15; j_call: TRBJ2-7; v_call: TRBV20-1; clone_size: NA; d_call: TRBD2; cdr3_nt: TGCAGTGCTAGTAAGGTAGCGGGAGGGCCTCACGAGCAGTACTTC; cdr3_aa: CSASKVAGGPHEQYF
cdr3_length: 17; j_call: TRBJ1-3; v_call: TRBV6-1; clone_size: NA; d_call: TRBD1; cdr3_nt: TGTGCCAGCAGGGAACCGGGACAGCCCAGCTCTGGAAACACCATATATTTT; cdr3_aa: CASREPGQPSSGNTIYF
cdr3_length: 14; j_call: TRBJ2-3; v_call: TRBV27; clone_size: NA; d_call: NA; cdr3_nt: TGTGCCAGCAAAGGGGTACTAGCATCGGATACGCAGTATTTT; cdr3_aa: CASKGVLASDTQYF
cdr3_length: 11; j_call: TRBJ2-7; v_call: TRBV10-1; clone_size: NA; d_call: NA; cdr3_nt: TGCGCCAGTGGAGGCCCATACGAGCAGTACTTC; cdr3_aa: CASGGPYEQYF
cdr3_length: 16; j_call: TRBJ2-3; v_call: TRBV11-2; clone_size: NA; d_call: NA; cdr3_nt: TGTGCCAGCAGCTTGCGGTCCGAGCGGAGGACAGATACGCAGTATTTT; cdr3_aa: CASSLRSERRTDTQYF
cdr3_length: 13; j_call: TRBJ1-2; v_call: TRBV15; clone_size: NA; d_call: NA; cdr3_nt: TGTGCCACCAGCCCAGGACTGAACTATGGCTACACCTTC; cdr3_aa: CATSPGLNYGYTF
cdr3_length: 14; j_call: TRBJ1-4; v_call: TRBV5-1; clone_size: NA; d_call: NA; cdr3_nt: TGCGCCAGCGGCCCAGGTGCAACTAATGAAAAACTGTTTTTT; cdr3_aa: CASGPGATNEKLFF
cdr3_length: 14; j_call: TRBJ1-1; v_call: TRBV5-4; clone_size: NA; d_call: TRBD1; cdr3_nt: TGTGCCAGCAGGTCCGGGACAGGGTATACTGAAGCTTTCTTT; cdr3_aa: CASRSGTGYTEAFF
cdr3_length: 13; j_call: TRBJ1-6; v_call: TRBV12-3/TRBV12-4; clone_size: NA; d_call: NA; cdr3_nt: TGTGCCAGCAGTTCGGGAGGGGATCCACCCCTCCACTTT; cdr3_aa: CASSSGGDPPLHF
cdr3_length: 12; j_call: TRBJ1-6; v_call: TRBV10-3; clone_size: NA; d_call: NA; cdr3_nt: TGTGCCATCAGTGCGGAGAATTCACCCCTCCACTTT; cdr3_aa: CAISAENSPLHF
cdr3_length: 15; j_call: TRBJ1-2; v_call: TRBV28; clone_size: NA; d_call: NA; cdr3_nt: TGTGCCAGCACCCTCTTCGGGACTCCTAACTATGGCTACACCTTC; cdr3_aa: CASTLFGTPNYGYTF
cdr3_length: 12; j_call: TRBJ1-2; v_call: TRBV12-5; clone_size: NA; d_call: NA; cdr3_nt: TGTGCTAGTGGACAGGGTGGCTATGGCTACACCTTC; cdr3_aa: CASGQGGYGYTF
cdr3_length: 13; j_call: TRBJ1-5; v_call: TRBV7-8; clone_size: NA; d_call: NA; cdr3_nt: TGTGCCAGCAGCCCTGGAGGGTTTCAGCCCCAGCATTTT; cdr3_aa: CASSPGGFQPQHF
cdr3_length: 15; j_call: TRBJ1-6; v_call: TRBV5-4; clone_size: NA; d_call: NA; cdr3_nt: TGTGCCAGCAGCTTGTGGACTGGGCTTGAATCACCCCTCCACTTT; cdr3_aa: CASSLWTGLESPLHF
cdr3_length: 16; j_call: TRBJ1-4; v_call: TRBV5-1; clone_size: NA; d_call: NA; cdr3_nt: TGCGCCAGCAGCTTAGAAACAGGGCCGGAAAATGAAAAACTGTTTTTT; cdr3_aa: CASSLETGPENEKLFF
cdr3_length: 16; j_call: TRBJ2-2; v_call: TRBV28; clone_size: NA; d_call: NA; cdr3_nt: TGTGCCAGCAGTTCGCCCCGTAGGGGGAACACCGGGGAGCTGTTTTTT; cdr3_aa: CASSSPRRGNTGELFF
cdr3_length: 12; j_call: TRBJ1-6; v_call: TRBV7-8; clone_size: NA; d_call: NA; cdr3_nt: TGTGCCAGCAGCCCGTTTAATTCACCCCTCCACTTT; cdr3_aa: CASSPFNSPLHF
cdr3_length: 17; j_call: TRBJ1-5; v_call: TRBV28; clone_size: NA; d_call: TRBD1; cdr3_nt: TGTGCCAGCAGTTTCCGCGCCGGGACAGGGGGCTATCAGCCCCAGCATTTT; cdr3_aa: CASSFRAGTGGYQPQHF
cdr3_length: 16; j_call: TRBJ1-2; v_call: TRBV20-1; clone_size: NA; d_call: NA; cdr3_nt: TGCAGTGCTAGTAGAGCCGGGACACGGATTAACTATGGCTACACCTTC; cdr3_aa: CSASRAGTRINYGYTF
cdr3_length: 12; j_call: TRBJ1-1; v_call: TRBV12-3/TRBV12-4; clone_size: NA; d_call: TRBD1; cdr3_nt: TGTGCCAGCAGTTTGGGACAGGGGGCCGCTTTCTTT; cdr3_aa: CASSLGQGAAFF
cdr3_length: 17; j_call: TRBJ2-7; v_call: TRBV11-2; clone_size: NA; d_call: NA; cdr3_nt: TGTGCCAGCAGCTTAGTAGGCGGAGGGGACTTCTTATACGAGCAGTACTTC; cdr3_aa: CASSLVGGGDFLYEQYF
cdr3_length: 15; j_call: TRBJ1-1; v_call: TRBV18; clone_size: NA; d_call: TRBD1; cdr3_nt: TGTGCCAGCTCACGGGACAGGGGAGCAGTTGCTGAAGCTTTCTTT; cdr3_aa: CASSRDRGAVAEAFF